These T cell receptor beta chains were read from a single sample in a study of cytomegalovirus exposure and HLA in healthy donors. Using immunoSEQ multiplex PCR, the repertoire was profiled, and TCRdb retains in-frame clones only, with some absent. The table shows under 150,000 clones, with over 75% occurring only once. Sequenced sample: PBMCs. The receptors shown here come from a man aged 25-45 years in good health and CMV-seronegative. Both conserved end residues are part of each CDR3. The order of the fields is D gene, clone size, V gene, J gene, CDR3 protein, CDR3 DNA. D genes are given only for firm matches. Expanded clones get a size class; other rows say once, few or many, or leave the size out.

d_gene: .
abundance: .
v_gene: TRBV6-5
j_gene: TRBJ2-7
CDR3aa: CASQVRAGSYEQYF
CDR3nt: TGTGCCAGCCAGGTGAGGGCCGGCTCCTACGAGCAGTACTTC

d_gene: .
abundance: .
v_gene: TRBV4-1
j_gene: TRBJ2-1
CDR3aa: CASSQEPGYNEQFF
CDR3nt: TGCGCCAGCAGCCAAGAACCGGGGTACAATGAGCAGTTCTTC

d_gene: TRBD1
abundance: once
v_gene: TRBV7-6
j_gene: TRBJ1-3
CDR3aa: CASSFVPGTGFFSGNTIYF
CDR3nt: TGTGCCAGCAGCTTCGTTCCCGGGACAGGTTTTTTCTCTGGAAACACCATATATTTT

d_gene: .
abundance: .
v_gene: TRBV5-1
j_gene: TRBJ2-7
CDR3aa: CASNLGGTEVASYEQYF
CDR3nt: TGCGCCAGCAACCTAGGAGGGACAGAGGTCGCCTCCTACGAGCAGTACTTC

d_gene: .
abundance: .
v_gene: TRBV5-1
j_gene: TRBJ1-1
CDR3aa: CASGVPETGNTEAFF
CDR3nt: TGCGCCAGCGGCGTACCAGAAACGGGGAACACTGAAGCTTTCTTT

d_gene: TRBD2
abundance: many
v_gene: TRBV6-1
j_gene: TRBJ2-1
CDR3aa: CASSESSGGYNEQFF
CDR3nt: TGTGCCAGCAGTGAATCCAGCGGGGGATACAATGAGCAGTTCTTC

d_gene: .
abundance: .
v_gene: TRBV5-1
j_gene: TRBJ1-3
CDR3aa: CASSLGSSSGNTIYF
CDR3nt: TGCGCCAGCAGCTTGGGCTCTAGCTCTGGAAACACCATATATTTT

d_gene: .
abundance: .
v_gene: TRBV5-1
j_gene: TRBJ2-7
CDR3aa: CASSLVVRGEYEQYF
CDR3nt: TGCGCCAGCAGCTTGGTAGTCAGAGGAGAATACGAGCAGTACTTC

d_gene: TRBD1
abundance: .
v_gene: TRBV28
j_gene: TRBJ1-4
CDR3aa: CASTPGQSNEKLFF
CDR3nt: TGTGCCAGCACCCCGGGACAGTCAAATGAAAAACTGTTTTTT

d_gene: .
abundance: .
v_gene: TRBV2
j_gene: TRBJ1-2
CDR3aa: CADTTGIDPNGYTF
CDR3nt: TGTGCCGATACAACAGGGATCGATCCTAATGGCTACACCTTC

d_gene: .
abundance: .
v_gene: TRBV5-4
j_gene: TRBJ1-2
CDR3aa: CASSLGGTNYGYTF
CDR3nt: TGTGCCAGCAGCTTGGGAGGGACTAACTATGGCTACACCTTC

d_gene: TRBD2
abundance: .
v_gene: TRBV5-1
j_gene: TRBJ2-2
CDR3aa: CASSLDTSGGYTGELFF
CDR3nt: TGCGCCAGCAGCTTGGATACTAGCGGGGGCTACACCGGGGAGCTGTTTTTT

d_gene: .
abundance: .
v_gene: TRBV6-4
j_gene: TRBJ1-5
CDR3aa: CASSAPRFSQWGNQPQHF
CDR3nt: TGTGCCAGCAGTGCCCCGAGGTTCTCCCAGTGGGGCAATCAGCCCCAGCATTTT